The clone carrying this T cell receptor beta chain is classed as medium-sized. Profiled with immunoSEQ multiplex PCR; TCRdb holds only in-frame clones, not every one. The sample yields 55,000 to 75,000 clones, around four fifths seen once. The record originates from a study of OX40 agonist ivuxolimab in advanced cancers. Background on the study: Those enrolled were less than 85% male, with a mean age of about 66 years and ages from about 20 to 80.

Patients were ruled out by autoimmune disease history or systemic immunosuppression. CDR1 MGHRA and CDR2 YSYEKL come from the germline V gene. The ends lost 5 bases at V and 8 bases at J; junction bases unmatched: 2. The CDR3 is 11 amino acids. The receptor comes from an adult with an advanced solid tumor such as melanoma, head and neck, liver or kidney cancer. Specimen: CD4+ or CD8+ T cells sorted from blood, collected in a trial of the OX40 agonist ivuxolimab. V and J are TRBV4-1 and TRBJ1-2; 7 positions agree with TRBD1. The CDR3 region has the DNA TGCGCCAGCAGCGAACAGGGGGGCTACACCTTC. Residues: CASSEQGGYTF.